This T cell receptor beta chain was documented in a study of blood T cell repertoires in COVID-19. The overall study: Sources were T cells, B-cell-depleted T cells, or PBMCs; the material itself was cDNA or gDNA.

The CDR3 covers 15 residues. Trimming shortened V by 3 bases and J by 5 bases, and 16 bases separated the two germline ends. From germline, CDR1 is LNHDA and CDR2 SQIVND (reference sequence). Sequencing used immunoSEQ multiplex PCR; TCRdb keeps in-frame clones, though not all of them. The sample holds 160,000 or so clones, under 95% seen once. The chain recombines TRBV19 with TRBJ1-2; possibly TRBD1 for D (5 bases). The TCR originated in a man between 60 and 75 years old with active or convalescent COVID-19. Source material: peripheral blood. CDR3 in DNA: TGTGCCAGTAGTATTGCGTTCGGCAGGGCGTATGGCTACACCTTC. Residues: CASSIAFGRAYGYTF. The complete variable domain, with remaining parts taken from reference TRBV19 and TRBJ1-2, reads DGGITQSPKYLFRKEGQNVTLSCEQNLNHDAMYWYRQDPGQGLRLIYYSQIVNDFQKGDIAEGYSVSREKKESFPLTVTSAQKNPTAFYLCASSIAFGRAYGYTFGSGTRLTVV.